The 2 T cell receptor beta chains listed next were all sequenced from one sample in a study of cytomegalovirus exposure and HLA in healthy donors. This PCR relied on a set of 60 Vbeta primers and 13 Jbeta primers. Repertoires were generated with immunoSEQ multiplex PCR, while TCRdb's copy carries only in-frame clones and drops some. The data contain some 180,000 clones, roughly 68% of them singletons. Sequenced input: PBMCs. The receptors were gathered from a woman aged 30 to 39 in good health and CMV-seronegative.

The gene calls are TRBV9 and TRBJ2-7; 9 nucleotides agree with TRBD1. This CDR3 spans 15 amino acids. Trimming cost V 7 bases and J 5 bases; bases outside gene matches: 13. Germline V gene data show CDR1 as SGDLS and CDR2 as YYNGEE. The CDR3 sequence: CASGGKPGQGHEQYF. The CDR3 nucleotides read TGTGCCAGCGGAGGGAAGCCGGGACAGGGCCACGAGCAGTACTTC.

This clone was seen a single time. This sequence joins TRBV19 and TRBJ2-1; weak D call: TRBD2 (5 bases). CDR1 and CDR2 from the germline V gene are LNHDA and SQIVND (reference sequence). V lost 3 bases, J lost 10 bases, and 13 bases lay in between. The CDR3 totals 13 residues. Here the CDR3 reads CASSIQIEGEQFF. CDR3 bases: TGTGCCAGTAGTATCCAGATAGAGGGAGAGCAGTTCTTC. Using reference TRBV19 and TRBJ2-1 for the parts outside the CDR3, the full variable domain is DGGITQSPKYLFRKEGQNVTLSCEQNLNHDAMYWYRQDPGQGLRLIYYSQIVNDFQKGDIAEGYSVSREKKESFPLTVTSAQKNPTAFYLCASSIQIEGEQFFGPGTRLTVL.